The rows below give T cell receptor beta chains drawn from one sample of a study of shared clonotypes between healthy human individuals. Repertoires were generated with immunoSEQ multiplex PCR, while TCRdb's copy carries only in-frame clones and drops some. This sample has about 2,500,000 clones, with just over 90% found just once. The sequenced sample was naive CD4+ T cells sorted from blood. The receptors derive from a man between 18 and 29 years old in good health. CDR3s include the opening cysteine and the closing phenylalanine or tryptophan. D genes are given only for firm matches. Where a row states a size, it is once, few, many or the class of an expanded clone; other rows omit it.

v_gene	j_gene	d_gene	abundance	CDR3nt	CDR3aa
TRBV2	TRBJ1-4	NA	NA	TGTGCCAGCAGCCTGGAGGCGGGGACTGAAAAACTGCTTTTT	CASSLEAGTEKLLF
TRBV18	TRBJ2-3	NA	NA	TGTGCCAGCTCACCAATCGGGCGGTCCAGCACAGATACGCAGTATTTT	CASSPIGRSSTDTQYF
TRBV6-5	TRBJ2-3	TRBD2	NA	TGTGCCAGCAGTTACTCTACTAGCGGGGGGTCAGATACGCAGTATTTT	CASSYSTSGGSDTQYF
TRBV7-2	TRBJ1-4	NA	NA	TGTGCCAGCAGCTTACTAAGGGGATCGGATGAAAAACTGTTTTTT	CASSLLRGSDEKLFF
TRBV18	TRBJ2-3	NA	NA	TGTGCCAGCTCACCCATTGATACGCAGTATTTT	CASSPIDTQYF
TRBV5-1	TRBJ2-7	TRBD1	NA	TGCGCCAGCAGCTTGACGACAGGGATTTACGAGCAGTACTTC	CASSLTTGIYEQYF
TRBV2	TRBJ1-5	NA	NA	TGTGCCAGCAGTGGCAGATATAGCAATCAGCCCCAGCATTTT	CASSGRYSNQPQHF
TRBV9	TRBJ2-4	NA	NA	TGTGCCAGCAGCCCGTGGGACGGACAAAACATTCAGTACTTC	CASSPWDGQNIQYF
TRBV7-2	TRBJ2-2	NA	NA	TGTGCCAGCCGCCAGGGACTCGTAAACACCGGGGAGCTGTTTTTT	CASRQGLVNTGELFF
TRBV6-5	TRBJ2-3	NA	once	TGTGCCAGCACTTTACTTGATACGCAGTATTTT	CASTLLDTQYF
TRBV6-5	TRBJ1-5	TRBD1	NA	TGTGCCAGCAGTACCCTTCCGGGACAGGGAGAGAATTTT	CASSTLPGQGENF
TRBV28	TRBJ2-7	TRBD1	NA	TGCGCCACCAGGGACAGACCCTACGAGCAGTACTTC	CATRDRPYEQYF
TRBV18	TRBJ2-3	NA	once	TGTGCCAGCCCTCCCCCCACAGATACGCAGTATTTT	CASPPPTDTQYF
TRBV5-4	TRBJ1-2	TRBD1	NA	TGTGCCAGCAGCTCCTCCGGGACAGACTATGGCTACACCTTC	CASSSSGTDYGYTF
TRBV9	TRBJ2-3	TRBD2	NA	TGTGCCAGCAGCGTAGAGGGGGGTAGGCTAGCGGGAGAGACAGATACGCAGTATTTT	CASSVEGGRLAGETDTQYF
TRBV28	TRBJ1-5	NA	NA	TGTGCCAGCCAGGGCAGCAATCAGCCCCAGCATTTT	CASQGSNQPQHF
TRBV11-3	TRBJ2-7	TRBD1	NA	TGTGCCAGCAGTACGGGAAGGGCCGTGGCAGGGGGCCCCTACGAGCAGTACTTC	CASSTGRAVAGGPYEQYF
TRBV19	TRBJ1-5	NA	NA	TGTGCCAGTAGTATTTGGGGGGGGCAGGGAGGAATTGATAGCAATCAGCCCCAGCATTTT	CASSIWGGQGGIDSNQPQHF
TRBV5-1	TRBJ1-1	NA	NA	TGCGCCAGCAGCTTGGGACAGGCGGTCACTGAAGCTTTCTTT	CASSLGQAVTEAFF
TRBV5-1	TRBJ1-1	TRBD1	NA	TGCGCCAGCAGCATATACGGACAGGGGAGGGGACCGAACACTGAAGCTTTCTTT	CASSIYGQGRGPNTEAFF
TRBV7-3	TRBJ2-1	TRBD2	NA	TGTGCCAGCAGCCCTGTAATAGCGGGGAACTCCTACAATGAGCAGTTCTTC	CASSPVIAGNSYNEQFF
TRBV5-6	TRBJ2-1	TRBD2	NA	TGTGCCAGCAGCTCCGGGACTAGCTGGTCCTACAATGAGCAGTTCTTC	CASSSGTSWSYNEQFF
TRBV19	TRBJ2-7	NA	NA	TGTGCCAGTAGTATGAGGGTATCCTACGAGCAGTACTTC	CASSMRVSYEQYF
TRBV19	TRBJ2-2	NA	NA	TGTGCCAGTAGTATAGATTTAGTCACCGGGGAGCTGTTTTTT	CASSIDLVTGELFF
TRBV7-9	TRBJ2-3	NA	once	TGTGCCAGCAGAATTTTACAGGGCGATACGCAGTATTTT	CASRILQGDTQYF
TRBV10-3	TRBJ2-6	TRBD1	NA	TGTGCCACCACTCCGGGACAGGGAGACTCTGGGGCCAACGTCCTGACTTTC	CATTPGQGDSGANVLTF
TRBV2	TRBJ2-2	NA	NA	TGTGCCAGCAGACCAGGGGAGAACACCGGGGAGCTGTTTTTT	CASRPGENTGELFF
TRBV10-3	TRBJ2-3	TRBD2	NA	TGTGCCACCAACCTCGTCGGCGGGGGGGGCACAGATACGCAGTATTTT	CATNLVGGGGTDTQYF
TRBV7-9	TRBJ2-5	TRBD2	NA	TGTGCCAGCAGCTTAGGTGGACTAGCGGGACTAGAGACCCAGTACTTC	CASSLGGLAGLETQYF
TRBV7-9	TRBJ2-5	NA	NA	TGTGCCAGCAGCTTAGCAGGAGGGGAGACCCAGTACTTC	CASSLAGGETQYF
TRBV6-6	TRBJ2-2	NA	NA	TGTGCCAGCAATACAGGGCCCGGGGAGCTGTTTTTT	CASNTGPGELFF
TRBV14	TRBJ2-2	NA	few	TGTGCCAGCAGCCAATGGCGGACCGGGGAGCTGTTTTTT	CASSQWRTGELFF
TRBV18	TRBJ2-5	NA	NA	TGTGCCAGCTCACTCTCGACTACCCAAGAGACCCAGTACTTC	CASSLSTTQETQYF
TRBV11-3	TRBJ2-4	NA	NA	TGTGCCAGCAGCTTATTTGACCCTAGGGACATTCAGTACTTC	CASSLFDPRDIQYF
TRBV10-3	TRBJ1-5	NA	NA	TGTGCCATCAGTGAGTCTGCCCTCCGAGACAATCAGCCCCAGCATTTT	CAISESALRDNQPQHF
TRBV5-4	TRBJ2-1	TRBD2	NA	TGTGCCAGCAGGTTGGAGAGCGGGAGCTCCTACAATGAGCAGTTCTTC	CASRLESGSSYNEQFF
TRBV6-1	TRBJ2-3	NA	NA	TGTGCCAGCAGTACGGGATTTAACATAGATACGCAGTATTTT	CASSTGFNIDTQYF
TRBV7-2	TRBJ1-2	NA	NA	TGTGCCAGCAGCCCAGGGGTCGGGGGAAATGGCTACACCTTC	CASSPGVGGNGYTF
TRBV6-1	TRBJ1-3	TRBD1	NA	TGTGCCAGCAGTCCAGACAGGGTGTCCGGAAACACCATATATTTT	CASSPDRVSGNTIYF
TRBV10-3	TRBJ2-7	TRBD1	NA	TGTGCCATCAAAGGGACAGGGAATATATTTAACGTTTACGAGCAGTACTTC	CAIKGTGNIFNVYEQYF
TRBV11-2	TRBJ2-2	TRBD1	NA	TGTGCCAGCAGCGACTGGGACAGGGAATGGACCGGGGAGCTGTTTTTT	CASSDWDREWTGELFF
TRBV6-1	TRBJ1-4	NA	once	TGTGCCAGCAGTGAAGCGCGCTTTAATGAAAAACTGTTTTTT	CASSEARFNEKLFF
TRBV12-2	TRBJ1-4	NA	NA	TGTGCAAGTCGCAATTTACATGGCCCACTGTTTTTT	CASRNLHGPLFF
TRBV4-3	TRBJ2-3	TRBD2	NA	TGCGCCAGCAGCCAAGTAGCGGGATATACGCAGTATTTT	CASSQVAGYTQYF
TRBV7-2	TRBJ2-5	NA	NA	TGTGCCAGCAGCAACCGGGAGACCCAGTACTTC	CASSNRETQYF
TRBV7-8	TRBJ1-2	NA	NA	TGTGCCAGCAGCTTAGGTCCACCTAACTATGGCTACACCTTC	CASSLGPPNYGYTF
TRBV18	TRBJ2-1	TRBD1	once	TGTGCCAGCTCACCGGGACAGGGGGGGTATGAGCAGTTCTTC	CASSPGQGGYEQFF
TRBV11-1	TRBJ1-2	NA	NA	TGTGCCAGCAGCTTGGGAACAGGGCCCGGCTACACCTTC	CASSLGTGPGYTF
TRBV28	TRBJ2-7	NA	NA	TGTGCCAGCAGTGTTACAGGGTACTCGGGCTCCTACGAGCAGTACTTC	CASSVTGYSGSYEQYF
TRBV7-9	TRBJ2-1	NA	NA	TGTGCCAGCAGCTTGGGGGCATTTTTCTACAATGAGCAGTTCTTC	CASSLGAFFYNEQFF
TRBV5-6	TRBJ1-2	NA	NA	TGTGCCAGCAGCTTGTCGGGATCGGTGGGGCAGCATGGCTACACCTTC	CASSLSGSVGQHGYTF
TRBV19	TRBJ2-1	TRBD1	NA	TGTGCCAGTAGTCGGACAGGGCCCGGACTCATCTCCTACAATGAGCAGTTCTTC	CASSRTGPGLISYNEQFF
TRBV11-2	TRBJ2-7	NA	few	TGTGCCAGCAGCCCTCAGGGGCCGTACGAGCAGTACTTC	CASSPQGPYEQYF
TRBV27	TRBJ1-1	NA	few	TGTGCCAGCAGCTCCTTACAGGGTCTGAACACTGAAGCTTTCTTT	CASSSLQGLNTEAFF
TRBV10-1	TRBJ1-3	NA	NA	TGCGCCAGCAGTGAAGGCTCTGGAAACACCATATATTTT	CASSEGSGNTIYF
TRBV5-4	TRBJ2-5	NA	NA	TGTGCCAGCAGCCCCGAACCCGGGACGGACAAAGAGACCCAGTACTTC	CASSPEPGTDKETQYF
TRBV6-5	TRBJ1-2	NA	NA	TGTGCCGCCCACTCCGGGGGAAGAGGCTACACCTTC	CAAHSGGRGYTF